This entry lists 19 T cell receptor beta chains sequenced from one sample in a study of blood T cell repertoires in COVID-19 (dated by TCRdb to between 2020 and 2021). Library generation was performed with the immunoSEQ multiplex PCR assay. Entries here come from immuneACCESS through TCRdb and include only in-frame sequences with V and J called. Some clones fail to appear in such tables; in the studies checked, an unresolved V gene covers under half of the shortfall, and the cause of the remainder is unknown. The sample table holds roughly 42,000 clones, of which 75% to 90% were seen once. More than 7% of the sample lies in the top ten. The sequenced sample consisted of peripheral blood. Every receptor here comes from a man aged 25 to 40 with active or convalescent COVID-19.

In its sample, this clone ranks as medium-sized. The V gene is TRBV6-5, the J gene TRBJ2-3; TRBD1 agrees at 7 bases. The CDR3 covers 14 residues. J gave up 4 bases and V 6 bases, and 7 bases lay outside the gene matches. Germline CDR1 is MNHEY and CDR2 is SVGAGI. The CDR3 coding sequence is TGTGCCAGCAGCCTGGGACAGTCGGCAGATACGCAGTATTTT. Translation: CASSLGQSADTQYF.

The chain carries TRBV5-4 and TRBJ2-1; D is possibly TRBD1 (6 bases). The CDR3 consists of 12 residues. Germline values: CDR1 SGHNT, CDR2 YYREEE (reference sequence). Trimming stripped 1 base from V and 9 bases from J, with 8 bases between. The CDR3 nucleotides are TGTGCCAGCAGCTTGAGGGACACTGAGCAGTTCTTC. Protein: CASSLRDTEQFF.

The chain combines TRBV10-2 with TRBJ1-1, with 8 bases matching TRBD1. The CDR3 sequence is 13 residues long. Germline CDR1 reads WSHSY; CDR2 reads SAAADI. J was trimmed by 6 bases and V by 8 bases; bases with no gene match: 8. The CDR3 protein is CASGTGGMAEAFF. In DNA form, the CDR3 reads TGCGCCAGCGGAACAGGGGGGATGGCTGAAGCTTTCTTT.

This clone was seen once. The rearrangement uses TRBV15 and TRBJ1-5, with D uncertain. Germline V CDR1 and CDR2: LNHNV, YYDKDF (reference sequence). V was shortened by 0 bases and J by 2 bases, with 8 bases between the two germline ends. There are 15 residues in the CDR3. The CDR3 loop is CATSRDRQGNQPQHF. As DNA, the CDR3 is TGTGCCACCAGCAGAGACCGACAAGGCAATCAGCCCCAGCATTTT.

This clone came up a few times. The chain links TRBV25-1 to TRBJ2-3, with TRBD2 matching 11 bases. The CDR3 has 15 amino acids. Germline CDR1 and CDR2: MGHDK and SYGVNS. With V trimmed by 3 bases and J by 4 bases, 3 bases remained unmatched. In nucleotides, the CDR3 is TGTGCCAGCAGTGACACACTAGCGGGAGCAGATACGCAGTATTTT. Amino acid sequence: CASSDTLAGADTQYF.

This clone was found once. The CDR3, as DNA: TGTGCCAGCAGCCATACAGGGGCGATGAACACTGAAGCTTTCTTT. Residues: CASSHTGAMNTEAFF. The chain recombines TRBV16 with TRBJ1-1; 7 nucleotides match TRBD1. Germline assignment: CDR1 KGHSY and CDR2 FQNENV. This CDR3 has 15 amino acids. V lost 3 bases, J lost 0 bases, and 4 bases stayed unmatched. The full variable domain, its missing parts supplied by reference TRBV16 and TRBJ1-1, is GEEVAQTPKHLVRGEGQKAKLYCAPIKGHSYVFWYQQVLKNEFKFLISFQNENVFDETGMPKERFSAKCLPNSPCSLEIQATKLEDSAVYFCASSHTGAMNTEAFFGQGTRLTVV.

The CDR3 bases are TGTGCCAGCAGCTGGACTAGCGGGGGCTGGGATGAGCAGTTCTTC. Its translation is CASSWTSGGWDEQFF. The chain joins TRBV11-2 to TRBJ2-1; 13 bases are a match to TRBD2. V shed 4 bases, J shed 8 bases, and the junction held 5 bases outside the gene matches. CDR3 length: 15 residues. Germline V lookup: CDR1 SGHAT, CDR2 FQNNGV.

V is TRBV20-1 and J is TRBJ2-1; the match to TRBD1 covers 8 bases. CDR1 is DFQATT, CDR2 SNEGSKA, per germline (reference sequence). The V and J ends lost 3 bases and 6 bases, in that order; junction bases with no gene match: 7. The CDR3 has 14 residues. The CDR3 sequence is CSASPDRGFNEQFF. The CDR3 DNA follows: TGCAGTGCTAGTCCTGACAGGGGTTTCAATGAGCAGTTCTTC.

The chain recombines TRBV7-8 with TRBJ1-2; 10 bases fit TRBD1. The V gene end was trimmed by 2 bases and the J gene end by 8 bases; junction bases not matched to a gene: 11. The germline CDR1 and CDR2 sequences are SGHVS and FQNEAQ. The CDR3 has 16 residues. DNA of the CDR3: TGTGCCAGCAGCTTACGGTTTTCGGACAGGGGGAGAGGCTACACCTTC. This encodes CASSLRFSDRGRGYTF.

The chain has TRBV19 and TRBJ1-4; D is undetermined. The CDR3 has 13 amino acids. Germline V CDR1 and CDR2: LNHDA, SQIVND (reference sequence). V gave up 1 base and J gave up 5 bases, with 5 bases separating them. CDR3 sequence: CASSIVRNEKLFF. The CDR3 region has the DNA TGTGCCAGTAGTATAGTCAGAAATGAAAAACTGTTTTTT.

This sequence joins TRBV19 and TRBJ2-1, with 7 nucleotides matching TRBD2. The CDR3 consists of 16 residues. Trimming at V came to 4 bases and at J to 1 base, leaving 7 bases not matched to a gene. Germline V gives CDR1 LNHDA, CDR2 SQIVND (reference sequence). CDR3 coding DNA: TGTGCCAGTAGTAAAACGACTAGCAATTCCTACAATGAGCAGTTCTTC. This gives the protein CASSKTTSNSYNEQFF.

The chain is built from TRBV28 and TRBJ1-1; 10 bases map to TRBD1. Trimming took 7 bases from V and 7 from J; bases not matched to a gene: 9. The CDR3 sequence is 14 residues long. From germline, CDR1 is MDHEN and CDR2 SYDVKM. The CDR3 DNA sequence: TGTGCCAGCATGACAGGGGGCGGTATAGGTGAAGCTTTCTTT. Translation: CASMTGGGIGEAFF.

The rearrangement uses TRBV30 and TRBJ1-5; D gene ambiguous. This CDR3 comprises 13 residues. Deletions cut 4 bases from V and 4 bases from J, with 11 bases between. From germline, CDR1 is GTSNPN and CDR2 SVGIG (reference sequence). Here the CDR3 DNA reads TGTGCCTGGAACTTGGGCTTTAATCAGCCCCAGCATTTT. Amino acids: CAWNLGFNQPQHF.

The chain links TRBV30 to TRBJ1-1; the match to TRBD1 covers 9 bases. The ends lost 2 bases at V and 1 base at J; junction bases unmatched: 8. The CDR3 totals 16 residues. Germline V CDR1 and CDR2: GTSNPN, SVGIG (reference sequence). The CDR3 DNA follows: TGTGCCTGGAGTAAGGGTAGGGGACAGGGGAACACTGAAGCTTTCTTT. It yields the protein CAWSKGRGQGNTEAFF.

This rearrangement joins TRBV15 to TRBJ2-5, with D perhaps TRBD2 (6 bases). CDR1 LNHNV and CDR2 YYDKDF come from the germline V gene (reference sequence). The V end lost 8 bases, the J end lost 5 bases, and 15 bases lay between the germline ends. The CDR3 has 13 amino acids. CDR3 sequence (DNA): TGTGCCACCGGAGGGCTAGTGCGGGAGACCCAGTACTTC. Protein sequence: CATGGLVRETQYF.

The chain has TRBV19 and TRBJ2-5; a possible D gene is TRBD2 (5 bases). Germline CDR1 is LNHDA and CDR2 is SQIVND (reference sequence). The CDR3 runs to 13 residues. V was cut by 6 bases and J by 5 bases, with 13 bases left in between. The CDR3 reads CASRIGVGETQYF. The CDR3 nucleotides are TGTGCCAGTAGGATCGGGGTTGGGGAGACCCAGTACTTC.

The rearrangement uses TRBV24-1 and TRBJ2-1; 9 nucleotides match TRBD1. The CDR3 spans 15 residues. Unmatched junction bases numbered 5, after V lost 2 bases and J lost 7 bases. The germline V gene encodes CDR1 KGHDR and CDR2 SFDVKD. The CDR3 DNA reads TGTGCCACCAGTGATTCCGGGACAGGGTTGAATGAGCAGTTCTTC. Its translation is CATSDSGTGLNEQFF.

CDR3 sequence reads: CASGQGASHGNQPQHF. CDR3 in DNA: TGTGCCAGCGGGCAGGGGGCCTCCCATGGCAATCAGCCCCAGCATTTT. V is TRBV2 and J is TRBJ1-5; 8 bases align to TRBD1. This CDR3 is built from 16 residues. From germline, CDR1 is SNHLY and CDR2 FYNNEI. V shed 8 bases and J 2 bases; nucleotides not matched to a gene: 11.

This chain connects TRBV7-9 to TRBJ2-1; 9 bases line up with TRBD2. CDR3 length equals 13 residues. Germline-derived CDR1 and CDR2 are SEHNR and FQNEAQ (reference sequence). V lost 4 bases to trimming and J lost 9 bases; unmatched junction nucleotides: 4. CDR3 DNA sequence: TGTGCCAGCAGCTCGGGACTAGCCCCTGAGCAGTTCTTC. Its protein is CASSSGLAPEQFF.